Sequencing of this TCR beta chain was carried out in a study of cytomegalovirus exposure and HLA in healthy donors. Findings of the study overall: Analysis was performed later, and it showed HLA-associated TCR beta chains to be more clonally expanded than equally common others.

Use of 60 Vbeta and 13 Jbeta primers characterized the PCR. Measured with immunoSEQ multiplex PCR; TCRdb has only the in-frame clones, and not every one. The table lists about 160,000 clones, about 80% of them singletons. On this clone: Its antigen remains unknown.

The sequenced sample was PBMCs. The sequence came from a woman aged 50 to 60 in good health and CMV-seropositive.

Here the CDR3 reads CASSLGGSETQYF. As DNA, the CDR3 is TGTGCCAGCAGCCTAGGAGGGTCGGAGACCCAGTACTTC. The rearrangement uses TRBV27 and TRBJ2-5, with D tentatively TRBD2 (6 bases). Trimming removed 6 bases at V and 5 bases at J, with 13 bases between. CDR3 size: 13 residues. Germline V gene data show CDR1 as MNHEY and CDR2 as SMNVEV (reference sequence).